The T cell receptor beta chain described here comes from a study of molecular identifiers for immune sequencing clone quantification. Study overall: With replicates, the RNA of 20,000 or 100,000 naive CD8 cells was split five ways and four were sequenced. General study points: The sizes of highly expanded clones could be underestimated when identical TCR molecules share a barcode.

Sorting isolated naive CD8 T cells as CD8+CD4-CCR7+CD45RA+ events. This clonotype has ten or more counts. Its antigen is still unknown. Previously described methods with listed TCR primers produced the bulk TCR libraries. TCRdb passed the PCR reads through MiXCR, listing each CDR3 protein once. Of under 800,000 distinct CDR3 sequences in the sample, roughly 25% were seen once. The source is a human donor in good health. Some libraries in this study had Jurkat cell RNA spiked in. The sequencing sample was made of naive CD8+ T cells from blood, with Jurkat cell RNA spiked in. Stated subset: FACS-sorted CD8+CD4-CCR7+CD45RA+ naive T cells.

DNA of the CDR3: TGCGCCAGCAGCCAAATTTGGACAGGGAGCTACGAGCAGTACTTC. Encoded protein: CASSQIWTGSYEQYF. The chain combines TRBV4-3 with TRBJ2-7; 8 nucleotides align to TRBD1. The CDR3 has 15 residues. Germline trimming cut 2 bases from V and 3 bases from J; bases unmatched to any gene: 6. Germline assignment: CDR1 LGHNA and CDR2 YSLEER.